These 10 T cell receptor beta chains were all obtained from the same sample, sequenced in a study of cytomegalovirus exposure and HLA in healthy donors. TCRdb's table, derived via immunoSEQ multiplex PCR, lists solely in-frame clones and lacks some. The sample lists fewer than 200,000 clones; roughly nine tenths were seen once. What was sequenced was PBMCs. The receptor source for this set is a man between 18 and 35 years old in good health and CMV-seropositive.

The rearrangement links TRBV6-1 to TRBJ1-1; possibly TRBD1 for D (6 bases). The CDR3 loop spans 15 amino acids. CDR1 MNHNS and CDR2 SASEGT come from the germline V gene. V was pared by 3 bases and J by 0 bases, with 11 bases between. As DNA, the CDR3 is TGTGCCAGCAGTGATGTAGGACAGATGAACACTGAAGCTTTCTTT. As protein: CASSDVGQMNTEAFF.

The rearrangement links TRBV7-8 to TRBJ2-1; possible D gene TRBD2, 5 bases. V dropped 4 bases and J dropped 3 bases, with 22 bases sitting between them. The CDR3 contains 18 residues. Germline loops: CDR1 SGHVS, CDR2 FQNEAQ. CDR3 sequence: CASSSSGSVGRIYNEQFF. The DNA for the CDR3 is TGTGCCAGCAGCTCCTCGGGGTCGGTCGGAAGAATCTACAATGAGCAGTTCTTC.

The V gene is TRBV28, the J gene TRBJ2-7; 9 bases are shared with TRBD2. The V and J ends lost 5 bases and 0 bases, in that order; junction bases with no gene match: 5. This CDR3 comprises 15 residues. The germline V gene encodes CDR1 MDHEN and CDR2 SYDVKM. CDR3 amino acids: CASSRSGSLSYEQYF. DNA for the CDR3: TGTGCCAGCAGTCGTAGCGGGAGCCTCTCCTACGAGCAGTACTTC.

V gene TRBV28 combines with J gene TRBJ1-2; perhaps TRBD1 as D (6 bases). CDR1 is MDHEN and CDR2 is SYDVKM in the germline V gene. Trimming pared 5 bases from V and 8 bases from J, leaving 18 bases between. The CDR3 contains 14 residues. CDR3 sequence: CASSHGTTYGGYTF. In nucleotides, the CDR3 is TGTGCCAGCAGTCACGGGACAACCTACGGGGGCTACACCTTC.

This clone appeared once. The CDR3 DNA is TGTGCCAGCAGCTTATTAGCTAGCGGGAGTAGCAAGCAGTTCTTC. Translating gives CASSLLASGSSKQFF. This chain uses TRBV7-2 with TRBJ2-1, with TRBD2 matching over 10 bases. The germline V gene has CDR1 SGHTA and CDR2 FQGNSA. Trimming at V came to 2 bases and at J to 11 bases, leaving 9 bases not matched to a gene. This CDR3 is built from 15 residues.

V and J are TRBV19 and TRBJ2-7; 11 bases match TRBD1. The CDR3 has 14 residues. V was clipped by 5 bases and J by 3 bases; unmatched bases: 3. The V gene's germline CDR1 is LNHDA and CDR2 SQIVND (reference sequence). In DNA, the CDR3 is TGTGCCAGTAGTGCCGGGACAGGGGGCTACGAGCAGTACTTC. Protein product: CASSAGTGGYEQYF.

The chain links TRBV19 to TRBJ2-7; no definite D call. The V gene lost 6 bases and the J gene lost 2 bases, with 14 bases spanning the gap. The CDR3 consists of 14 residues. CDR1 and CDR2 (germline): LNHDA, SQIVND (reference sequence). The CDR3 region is CASRPRSGPYEQYF. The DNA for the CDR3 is TGTGCCAGTAGACCAAGGTCGGGTCCCTACGAGCAGTACTTC.

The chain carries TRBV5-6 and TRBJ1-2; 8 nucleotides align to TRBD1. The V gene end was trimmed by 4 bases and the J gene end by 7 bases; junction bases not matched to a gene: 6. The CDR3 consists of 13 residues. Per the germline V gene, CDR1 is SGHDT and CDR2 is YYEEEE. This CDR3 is CASSLGTGGGYTF. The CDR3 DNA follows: TGTGCCAGCAGCCTCGGTACAGGGGGTGGCTACACCTTC.

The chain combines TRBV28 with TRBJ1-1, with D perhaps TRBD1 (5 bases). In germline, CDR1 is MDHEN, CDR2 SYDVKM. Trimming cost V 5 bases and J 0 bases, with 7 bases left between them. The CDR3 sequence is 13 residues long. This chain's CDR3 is CASSLQVNTEAFF. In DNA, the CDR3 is TGTGCCAGCAGTCTACAGGTGAACACTGAAGCTTTCTTT.

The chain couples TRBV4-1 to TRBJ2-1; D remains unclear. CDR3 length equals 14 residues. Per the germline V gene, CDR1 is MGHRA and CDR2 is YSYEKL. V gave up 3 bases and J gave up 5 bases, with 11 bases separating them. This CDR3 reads CASSQPSRDNEQFF. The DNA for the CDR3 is TGCGCCAGCAGCCAGCCTTCTAGAGACAATGAGCAGTTCTTC.